Below are 24 T cell receptor beta chains sequenced from a single sample in a study of blood T cell repertoires in COVID-19. The assay was immunoSEQ multiplex PCR, and TCRdb's table has in-frame clones only and misses some. The top ten hold 9% to 14% of the sample, which has tens of thousands of clones, 90% seen once. The sample was peripheral blood. The receptors here all came from a man in his sixties or seventies with acute or convalescent COVID-19.

This clone was counted once. V gene TRBV6-6 combines with J gene TRBJ2-1, with a possible D match to TRBD2 (5 bases). V shed 7 bases and J shed 4 bases, with 11 bases lying between them. Per the germline V gene, CDR1 is MNHNY and CDR2 is SVGAGI (reference sequence). This CDR3 region has 13 residues. CDR3 sequence: CASNLDSYNEQFF. Here the CDR3 DNA reads TGTGCCAGCAACCTGGACTCTTACAATGAGCAGTTCTTC.

The chain has TRBV6-6 and TRBJ1-1, with a possible D match to TRBD1 (5 bases). V lost 8 bases, J lost 12 bases, and 19 bases lay in between. CDR1 MNHNY and CDR2 SVGAGI come from the germline V gene (reference sequence). The CDR3 is 12 amino acids. The chain's CDR3 is CASQDGYRKTFF. The CDR3 nucleotides are TGTGCCAGCCAAGATGGGTACAGGAAAACTTTCTTT.

V is TRBV21-1 and J is TRBJ1-4. TRBV21-1 is given as a pseudogene. The CDR3 runs to 15 residues. The CDR3: CASSKGRVDNEKLFF. The CDR3 DNA follows: TGTGCCAGCAGCAAAGGCCGGGTAGATAATGAAAAACTGTTTTTT.

The chain has TRBV4-1 and TRBJ1-6, with TRBD1 matching 7 bases. This CDR3 has 15 residues. Germline V gene lookup returns CDR1 MGHRA and CDR2 YSYEKL. Losses at the gene ends were 3 bases for V and 7 bases for J; bases not matched to a gene: 6. CDR3 loop: CASSQTDRQNSPLHF. CDR3 bases: TGCGCCAGCAGCCAGACGGACAGGCAAAATTCACCCCTCCACTTT.

This rearrangement joins TRBV28 to TRBJ1-2, with 9 bases lining up with TRBD1. This CDR3 is 15 amino acids long. Germline V gives CDR1 MDHEN, CDR2 SYDVKM. The J segment lost 1 base and the V segment lost 3 bases, leaving 3 bases of the junction unmatched. CDR3 coding DNA: TGTGCCAGCAGTTTTGCGGGACAGGGTAACTATGGCTACACCTTC. Translated: CASSFAGQGNYGYTF.

V usage is TRBV5-4 and J usage is TRBJ2-7; 15 positions agree with TRBD2. Germline assignment: CDR1 SGHNT and CDR2 YYREEE (reference sequence). This CDR3 comprises 18 residues. V dropped 3 bases and J dropped 2; count of bases not matched to a gene: 9. CDR3 in amino acids: CASSSSGLAGGSAYEQYF. As DNA, the CDR3 is TGTGCCAGCAGCTCCTCTGGACTAGCGGGAGGGAGCGCCTACGAGCAGTACTTC. Full variable domain (outside the CDR3, taken from reference TRBV5-4 and TRBJ2-7): ETGVTQSPTHLIKTRGQQVTLRCSSQSGHNTVSWYQQALGQGPQFIFQYYREEENGRGNFPPRFSGLQFPNYSSELNVNALELDDSALYLCASSSSGLAGGSAYEQYFGPGTRLTVT.

The chain joins TRBV21-1 to TRBJ1-6; TRBD1 was called by the table and not checked on the DNA. TRBV21-1 is designated a pseudogene. This CDR3 has 17 residues. Written as DNA, the CDR3 is TGTGCCAGCAGCAAGGCTCATAAACAGGGCTATAATTCACCCCTCCACTTT. As protein: CASSKAHKQGYNSPLHF.

This sequence joins TRBV29-1 and TRBJ2-3, with TRBD2 identical over 13 bases. The V segment lost 6 bases and the J segment 2 bases; nucleotides outside the gene matches: 5. CDR1 is SQVTM, CDR2 ANQGSEA, per germline. The CDR3 contains 15 residues. For the CDR3, the DNA is TGCAGCGTCCCCGGGACTAGCGGGAACACAGATACGCAGTATTTT. Translating gives CSVPGTSGNTDTQYF.

The sample holds one count of this clone. The chain combines TRBV7-2 with TRBJ2-5; 10 bases fit TRBD1. J was trimmed by 5 bases and V by 1 base; bases with no gene match: 4. Germline values: CDR1 SGHTA, CDR2 FQGNSA. CDR3 length: 15 residues. The CDR3: CASSLVGDRGETQYF. CDR3 nucleotides: TGTGCCAGCAGCTTAGTCGGGGACAGGGGCGAGACCCAGTACTTC.

This chain uses TRBV7-3 with TRBJ2-2, with no clear D. Germline-derived CDR1 and CDR2 are SGHTA and FQGTGA. CDR3 length: 16 amino acids. Trimming cost V 2 bases and J 2 bases, with 12 bases left between them. DNA for the CDR3: TGTGCCAGCAGCTTACTCTCCGCGTCTAACACCGGGGAGCTGTTTTTT. Protein: CASSLLSASNTGELFF.

V is TRBV5-1 and J is TRBJ2-7; 10 nucleotides align to TRBD1. V was pared by 2 bases and J by 3 bases, with 8 bases of the junction left unmatched. The CDR3 length is 16 residues. Germline V gene lookup returns CDR1 SGHRS and CDR2 YFSETQ. The CDR3 spells CASSLSPGQGIYEQYF. The CDR3 nucleotides read TGCGCCAGCAGCTTATCCCCGGGACAGGGGATCTACGAGCAGTACTTC.

The chain joins TRBV5-1 to TRBJ2-3; D is unresolved. V was clipped by 7 bases and J by 1 base, with 13 bases between them. CDR3 length: 14 amino acids. Germline lookup yields CDR1 SGHRS and CDR2 YFSETQ. The CDR3 DNA follows: TGCGCCAGCCATCTTGGCGGCCGCACAGATACGCAGTATTTT. Residues: CASHLGGRTDTQYF.

This sequence joins TRBV4-2 and TRBJ1-5; 8 bases are shared with TRBD1. The CDR3 consists of 20 residues. Unmatched junction bases numbered 14, after V lost 0 bases and J lost 1 base. CDR1 and CDR2 (germline): LGHNA, YNFKEQ. The CDR3 DNA reads as TGTGCCAGCAGCCAAGAGCTCAGGGGGCGAGCCTCTCGGAGCAATCAGCCCCAGCATTTT. Amino acids: CASSQELRGRASRSNQPQHF.

The J gene is TRBJ2-5, the V gene TRBV7-9; weak D call: TRBD1 (5 bases). CDR1 is SEHNR, CDR2 FQNEAQ, per germline (reference sequence). This CDR3 comprises 15 residues. V lost 5 bases and J lost 2, with 15 bases in between. The CDR3 sequence is CASSHKSGAQETQYF. CDR3 sequence (DNA): TGTGCCAGCAGCCATAAGAGTGGGGCTCAAGAGACCCAGTACTTC.

The V gene is TRBV7-2, the J gene TRBJ1-3, with TRBD1 identical over 7 bases. This CDR3 is 13 amino acids long. V shed 4 bases, J shed 7 bases, and the junction held 4 bases outside the gene matches. In germline, CDR1 is SGHTA, CDR2 FQGNSA. The DNA for the CDR3 is TGTGCCAGCAGCTCGACACAGGGGAACACCATATATTTT. As protein: CASSSTQGNTIYF. Together with reference TRBV7-2 and TRBJ1-3, the CDR3 gives the full variable domain: GAGVSQSPSNKVTEKGKDVELRCDPISGHTALYWYRQSLGQGLEFLIYFQGNSAPDKSGLPSDRFSAERTGGSVSTLTIQRTQQEDSAVYLCASSSTQGNTIYFGEGSWLTVV.

V is TRBV6-5 and J is TRBJ2-7; 7 bases agree with TRBD1. The CDR3 is made up of 15 amino acids. The V and J ends lost 4 bases and 0 bases, in that order; junction bases with no gene match: 6. Germline V gene sequence: CDR1 MNHEY, CDR2 SVGAGI. For the CDR3, the DNA is TGTGCCAGCAGTTTCGACCGGGACAGCTCCTACGAGCAGTACTTC. Its translation: CASSFDRDSSYEQYF.

This clone was recorded once. V gene TRBV11-1 combines with J gene TRBJ2-1, with TRBD2 matching 12 bases. Looked up from germline, CDR1 is SGHAT and CDR2 is FQDESV (reference sequence). The CDR3 loop spans 15 amino acids. Losses at the gene ends were 5 bases for V and 5 bases for J; bases not matched to a gene: 4. The CDR3 is CASSPRLAGDNEQFF. In DNA form, the CDR3 reads TGTGCCAGCAGCCCTAGACTAGCGGGAGACAATGAGCAGTTCTTC.

V is TRBV10-3 and J is TRBJ2-7, with 7 bases aligning to TRBD2. V trimming: 4 bases; J trimming: 6 bases; junction bases outside the gene matches: 9. The CDR3 sequence is 14 residues long. CDR1 and CDR2 (germline): ENHRY, SYGVKD. This CDR3 reads CAISGSSGGGEQYF. The CDR3 DNA is TGTGCCATCAGTGGGTCTAGCGGAGGAGGCGAGCAGTACTTC.

This clone has just a few counts. The J gene is TRBJ1-2, the V gene TRBV9, with 9 bases matching TRBD1. Germline CDR1 and CDR2: SGDLS and YYNGEE. With 3 bases clipped from V and 1 base from J, the junction kept 10 bases outside the gene matches. The CDR3 runs 17 residues. CDR3 residues: CASSARDRERLNYGYTF. CDR3 nucleotides: TGTGCCAGCAGCGCTCGGGACAGGGAGAGGCTTAACTATGGCTACACCTTC.

Details on this clone: A far larger clone is only one base removed, so a read error is likely. Other DNA sequences in the sample encode the same CDR3. The chain has TRBV9 and TRBJ2-5, with D maybe TRBD2 (7 bases). Germline CDR1 is SGDLS and CDR2 is YYNGEE. The CDR3 covers 15 residues. CDR3: CATSGGGGPQETQYF. DNA of the CDR3: TGTGCCACCAGCGGAGGGGGGGGGCCCCAAGAGACCCAGTACTTC.

This clone was observed a handful of times. CDR3 nucleotide sequence: TGTGCTAGTGGTGATGGACCCGGGACTAGCGGGAGAAATGAGCAGTTCTTC. It yields the protein CASGDGPGTSGRNEQFF. This chain connects TRBV12-5 to TRBJ2-1; 14 bases fit TRBD2. V trimming: 5 bases; J trimming: 7 bases; junction bases outside the gene matches: 10. CDR1 is LGHNT and CDR2 is FRNRAP in the germline V gene. This CDR3 comprises 17 residues.

The J gene is TRBJ2-7, the V gene TRBV6-2 or TRBV6-3; 9 bases fit TRBD2. The CDR3 is 18 residues long. CDR1 and CDR2 (germline): MNHEY, SVGEGT. Trimming removed 8 bases from V and 4 bases from J; junction bases left unmatched: 21. The CDR3 coding sequence is TGTGCCAGCGGCCCAACACACCCGGCGGGAGGGAGGACTTACGAGCAGTACTTC. Amino acids: CASGPTHPAGGRTYEQYF.

The count of this clone is one. V usage is TRBV4-1 and J usage is TRBJ1-2; 8 bases are a match to TRBD1. The CDR3 has 16 residues. The germline V gene has CDR1 MGHRA and CDR2 YSYEKL. Unmatched junction bases numbered 8, after V lost 0 bases and J lost 5 bases. The CDR3 nucleotides read TGCGCCAGCAGCCAAGATAGCGCAGGGGGCTTGTATGGCTACACCTTC. It encodes CASSQDSAGGLYGYTF.

V usage is TRBV5-4 and J usage is TRBJ2-2; 9 bases map to TRBD2. Germline assignment: CDR1 SGHNT and CDR2 YYREEE (reference sequence). V lost 1 base to trimming and J lost 6 bases; unmatched junction nucleotides: 4. This CDR3 is 15 amino acids long. The DNA of the CDR3 is TGTGCCAGCAGCTTGCTTCTAGCGGGACCCGGGGAGCTGTTTTTT. This codes for CASSLLLAGPGELFF.